The 11 T cell receptor beta chains in this list originate from one sample, sequenced in a study of blood T cells in healthy people across ages. Combining a sample-barcoded 5' primer with a J-beta primer mix, a second PCR ran for about 6 to 12 cycles. One entry per CDR3 protein results from TCRdb running MiXCR on the 5' RACE reads. The repertoire holds about 650,000 distinct CDR3 sequences, with 32% as singletons. The material sequenced was blood. These receptors all come from a woman over 75 in good health.

About this clonotype: This could be a read error, since a much larger clone is one nucleotide away. The chain is built from TRBV5-1 and TRBJ2-2; TRBD2 might be the D (6 bases). The germline CDR1 and CDR2 sequences are SGHRS and YFSETQ. The CDR3 totals 15 residues. The CDR3 region has the DNA TGCGCCAGCAGCTTGGCCGCGGGAAACACCGGGGCGCTGTTTTTT. Residues: CASSLAAGNTGALFF.

Remarks on this clonotype: Possible read error: a much larger clone is one base away. The chain uses TRBV7-2 and TRBJ2-6; D unclear. From germline, CDR1 is SGHTA and CDR2 FQGNSA. CDR3 length: 15 amino acids. V was cut by 5 bases and J by 0 bases, with 8 bases left in between. CDR3 amino acids: CASSIRISGANVLTF. The CDR3 DNA is TGTGCCAGCAGCATACGGATCTCTGGGGCCAACGTCCTGACTTTC.

V usage is TRBV9 and J usage is TRBJ1-1; D may be TRBD1 (5 bases). Per germline, CDR1 SGDLS and CDR2 YYNGEE. This CDR3 region has 14 residues. The V end lost 0 bases, the J end lost 3 bases, and 9 bases lay between the germline ends. The CDR3 is CASSVAAGDTEAFF. For the CDR3, the DNA is TGTGCCAGCAGCGTAGCGGCGGGGGACACTGAAGCTTTCTTT.

V is TRBV20-1 and J is TRBJ2-3; the D is unclear. Germline CDR1 and CDR2: DFQATT and SNEGSKA (reference sequence). V dropped 6 bases and J dropped 2 bases, with 18 bases sitting between them. CDR3 length: 15 amino acids. In DNA form, the CDR3 reads TGCAGTGCCAGCCGTGACCTAAGAACCACAGATACGCAGTATTTT. Translation gives CSASRDLRTTDTQYF.

This clonotype was picked up many times. The CDR3, as DNA: TGTGCCACCAGCAGAGATAGGGGACTAGCGGGGGATACGCAGTATTTT. Encoded protein: CATSRDRGLAGDTQYF. The V gene is TRBV15, the J gene TRBJ2-3, with TRBD2 identical over 13 bases. This CDR3 spans 16 amino acids. V was pared by 0 bases and J by 6 bases, with 3 bases of the junction left unmatched. Looked up from germline, CDR1 is LNHNV and CDR2 is YYDKDF (reference sequence).

This clonotype was recorded at least ten times. This chain joins TRBV20-1 and TRBJ1-4, with D possibly being TRBD1 (6 bases). The V end lost 3 bases, the J end lost 8 bases, and 10 bases lay between the germline ends. The CDR3 is 12 amino acids. CDR1 is DFQATT and CDR2 is SNEGSKA in the germline V gene (reference sequence). The CDR3 coding sequence is TGCAGTGCTAGCAGGGGCGGCGAAAAACTGTTTTTT. Translating gives CSASRGGEKLFF.

This rearrangement joins TRBV4-3 to TRBJ1-1; D is ambiguous. The CDR3 has 14 residues. Deletions cut 0 bases from V and 7 bases from J, with 12 bases between. Germline CDR1 LGHNA, CDR2 YSLEER. CDR3 nucleotides: TGCGCCAGCAGCCAAGACAGGAAGCCGAATGAAGCTTTCTTT. The encoded protein is CASSQDRKPNEAFF.

The chain has TRBV6-2 or TRBV6-3 and TRBJ1-4; D may be TRBD1 (6 bases). V was cut by 8 bases and J by 0 bases, with 19 bases left in between. The germline V gene has CDR1 MNHEY and CDR2 SVGEGT. The CDR3 has 17 amino acids. This CDR3 is CASRESGTIATNEKLFF. The CDR3 DNA follows: TGTGCCAGCCGAGAGTCCGGGACAATTGCAACTAATGAAAAACTGTTTTTT.

This clonotype was seen ten or more times. The J gene is TRBJ1-6, the V gene TRBV3-1, with D tentatively TRBD1 (5 bases). The germline gives CDR1 LGHDT, CDR2 YNNKEL (reference sequence). The V gene lost 1 base and the J gene lost 5 bases, with 12 bases spanning the gap. CDR3 size: 16 residues. In DNA, the CDR3 is TGTGCCAGCAGCCAAGGGGGCTGGGGGGATAATTCACCCCTCCACTTT. Translated: CASSQGGWGDNSPLHF.

The chain carries TRBV5-1 and TRBJ2-6; D is unresolved. Germline V gene data show CDR1 as SGHRS and CDR2 as YFSETQ. V lost 2 bases to trimming and J lost 6 bases, with 15 bases between them. The CDR3 is 16 amino acids. CDR3 nucleotide sequence: TGCGCCAGCAGCTTAGGGCAGAGCTCGGAGGCCAACGTCCTGACTTTC. Translation gives CASSLGQSSEANVLTF.

This clonotype was counted many times. Written as DNA, the CDR3 is TGTGCCAGCAGTTCCCCATCCAATGAGCAGTTCTTC. This sequence encodes CASSSPSNEQFF. This sequence joins TRBV6-2 or TRBV6-3 and TRBJ2-1; D is undetermined. Germline-derived CDR1 and CDR2 are MNHEY and SVGEGT. The CDR3 covers 12 residues. V dropped 4 bases and J dropped 6 bases, with 7 bases sitting between them.